The entry that follows covers one T cell receptor beta chain sequence. The source of the sample is a study of blood T cells in healthy people across ages. Germline V CDR1 and CDR2: SGHVS, FNYEAQ. The CDR3 extends over 15 amino acids. Unmatched junction bases numbered 8, after V lost 5 bases and J lost 3 bases. Alongside a J-beta primer mix, a sample-barcoded 5' primer served in a second PCR lasting about 7 to 11 cycles. TCRdb ran MiXCR on the 5' RACE reads and lists one entry per CDR3 protein. The data hold 800,000 to 900,000 distinct CDR3 sequences, with about 62% observed a single time. Every sample gave at least 5 micrograms of total RNA when it was extracted.

The source is a man between 25 and 39 years old in good health. The V and J genes are TRBV7-6 and TRBJ2-7; 9 bases fit TRBD2. Sequenced input: blood. CDR3 nucleotide sequence: TGTGCCAGCAGCGTAACCGGGACTAGCCTCTACGAGCAGTACTTC. This encodes CASSVTGTSLYEQYF.